Listed below are T cell receptor beta chains from one sample, sequenced in a study of regulatory T cells in long-lasting Graves disease. TCRdb ran MiXCR on the multiplex PCR reads and lists one entry per CDR3 protein. The data contain about 360,000 distinct CDR3 sequences, 15% to 20% of them seen just once; the ten biggest clones take up around 20%. These data are also associated with another study on T cells in Graves' hyperthyroidism and ophthalmopathy.

The sequenced sample was peripheral blood mononuclear cells (PBMCs), obtained at new diagnosis, from a patient treated with antithyroid drugs. These receptors came from a woman aged 18-29 years with Graves disease. CDR3s include the opening cysteine and the closing phenylalanine or tryptophan. A D gene is named only where the DNA matches it firmly. Some rows have no size entry. The others give once, few or many, or a class for an expanded clone.

d_call clone_size j_call v_call cdr3_nt cdr3_aa
TRBD1 . TRBJ2-1 TRBV6-9 TGTGCCAGCAGTTCCCCTCCGACAGGGGAGGTCTATGAGCAGTTCTTC CASSSPPTGEVYEQFF
TRBD1 many TRBJ2-1 TRBV6-2/TRBV6-3 TGTGCCAGCAGTTCAACAGGGGACTCCTACAATGAGCAGTTCTTC CASSSTGDSYNEQFF
TRBD1 . TRBJ2-1 TRBV5-1 TGCGCCAGCAGAAATACGGGACAGGGGGCCACAAGTACCCACAATGAGCAGTTCTTC CASRNTGQGATSTHNEQFF
TRBD1 few TRBJ1-2 TRBV5-1 TGCACCAGCAGCCGGACAGGGTTCCTCTATGGCTACACCTTC CTSSRTGFLYGYTF
TRBD2 many TRBJ2-7 TRBV24-1 TGTGCCACCAGTAGTACGGCTAGCGGGAAGTACGAGCAGTACTTC CATSSTASGKYEQYF
. few TRBJ2-7 TRBV5-4 TGTGCCAGCAGCAGTGCCCCGGGGTTCGAGCAGTACTTC CASSSAPGFEQYF
. . TRBJ1-2 TRBV9 TGTGCCAGCAGCGTAGCCGAGGGCTATGGCTACACCTTC CASSVAEGYGYTF
TRBD1 many TRBJ1-1 TRBV6-5 TGTGCCAGCAGTTACTCGATTAGGACAGGGGCTCCTGAAGCTTTCTTT CASSYSIRTGAPEAFF
. few TRBJ1-1 TRBV24-1 TGTGCCACCAGTGATTGGGGGGACACTGAAGCTTTCTTT CATSDWGDTEAFF
. many TRBJ1-6 TRBV30 TGTGCCTGGAGTCGGCACCAAGACAACTCCTATAATTCACCCCTCCACTTT CAWSRHQDNSYNSPLHF
TRBD1 . TRBJ1-4 TRBV9 TGTGCCAGCAGCGCCACCGGGACAGGGGGCCTGGGCCCCGATGAAAAACTGTTTTTT CASSATGTGGLGPDEKLFF
. . TRBJ2-3 TRBV20-1 TGCAGTGCTCACCACACTCTAGGGAGGACAGATACGCAGTATTTT CSAHHTLGRTDTQYF
. many TRBJ2-7 TRBV7-8 TGTGCCAGCAGACCGGGACGGTTGTCCTACGAGCAGTACTTC CASRPGRLSYEQYF
TRBD1 . TRBJ1-5 TRBV6-2/TRBV6-3 TGTGCCAGCAGTGGAACCTCAGGGGGCACGGGCAATCAGCCCCAGCATTTT CASSGTSGGTGNQPQHF
. many TRBJ2-3 TRBV11-2 TGTGCCAGCAGCTTAGTAGGCGGGCCCAACACAGATACGCAGTATTTT CASSLVGGPNTDTQYF
. many TRBJ1-3 TRBV3-1 TGTGCCAGCAGCCAAGCGGGGCATAGTGGAAACACCATATATTTT CASSQAGHSGNTIYF
. few TRBJ2-2 TRBV5-1 TGCGCCAGCAGGGTTCAGGACACCGGGGAGCTGTTTTTT CASRVQDTGELFF
TRBD1 many TRBJ1-1 TRBV7-9 TGTGCCAGCAGCTTGACGGACAGGGGAGATGAAGCTTTCTTT CASSLTDRGDEAFF
. . TRBJ1-1 TRBV28 TGTGCCAGCAGTCCCCCTCATAGGGGAGCTTTCTTT CASSPPHRGAFF
. many TRBJ2-3 TRBV7-3 TGTGCCAGCAGCTTACAATTGGGGGTTGGAGATACGCAGTATTTT CASSLQLGVGDTQYF
TRBD2 . TRBJ2-1 TRBV28 TGTGCCAGCAGATCTCGACTAGCGGGAGGCTCTGATGAGCAGTTCTTC CASRSRLAGGSDEQFF
. many TRBJ2-5 TRBV11-2 TGTGCCAGCAGCTTAGGTGCAGGGCGAGTTCAAGAGACCCAGTACTTC CASSLGAGRVQETQYF
. once TRBJ1-2 TRBV19 TGTGCCAGTAGTATCCTGGGGGAGAACTATGGCTACACCTTC CASSILGENYGYTF
. many TRBJ2-5 TRBV29-1 TGCAGCGTTGCCATAGGCGGCCAGGGGGAGACCCAGTACTTC CSVAIGGQGETQYF
TRBD2 many TRBJ2-3 TRBV18 TGTGCCAGCTCACCACCGGAGACTAGCGGCGCAGATACGCAGTATTTT CASSPPETSGADTQYF
TRBD2 many TRBJ2-3 TRBV5-1 TGCGCCAGCAGCATAGCGGGTAGCACAGATACGCAGTATTTT CASSIAGSTDTQYF
. many TRBJ1-1 TRBV4-1 TGCGCCAGCAATCGGGGGGAAAGTTTGTACACTGAAGCTTTCTTT CASNRGESLYTEAFF
TRBD1 many TRBJ2-1 TRBV5-1 TGTGCCAGCAGCACTCTTTTGGGACAGGGGTCGGGGAATGAGCAGTTCTTC CASSTLLGQGSGNEQFF
. many TRBJ2-6 TRBV4-2 TGTGCCAGCAGCTCCGACACGGACACCGTGTCTGGGGCCAACGTCCTGACTTTC CASSSDTDTVSGANVLTF
TRBD1 . TRBJ1-2 TRBV27 TGTGCCAGCAGTCCCGGACAGGGCTTTTATGGCTACACCTTC CASSPGQGFYGYTF
. few TRBJ2-1 TRBV9 TGTGCCAGCAGCGCCCGAGCTGTGGCTAGCGACTACAATGAGCAGTTCTTC CASSARAVASDYNEQFF
. many TRBJ2-5 TRBV7-8 TGTGCCAGCGGACTAGTACAGGGGAGGGAGACCCAGTACTTC CASGLVQGRETQYF
TRBD1 many TRBJ1-2 TRBV7-8 TGTGCCAGCAGCCCGCTTGGAGGAGGACAGGCGATATCCTATGGCTACACCTTC CASSPLGGGQAISYGYTF
TRBD1 . TRBJ1-2 TRBV12-3/TRBV12-4 TGTGCCAGCGGAGATGGGTCAGGGGGTCTGGCCCTGGACAGCTATGGCTACACCTTC CASGDGSGGLALDSYGYTF
TRBD1 few TRBJ2-5 TRBV18 TGTGCCAGCTCACCACCCGGGACAGGGGCGGAGACCCAGTACTTC CASSPPGTGAETQYF
. . TRBJ1-1 TRBV12-3/TRBV12-4 TGTGTCAGCAGTTTTCAGGGAAACACTGAAGCTTTCTTT CVSSFQGNTEAFF
. many TRBJ2-3 TRBV13 TGTGCCAGCAGCTCGTCGACTGACGCCAGCGGGACAAGCACAGATACGCAGTATTTT CASSSSTDASGTSTDTQYF
. many TRBJ2-7 TRBV10-3 TGTGCCATCAGCCAGACAGTCTACGAGCAGTACTTC CAISQTVYEQYF
TRBD1 many TRBJ1-1 TRBV20-1 TGCAGTGCTAGAGATACAGGGGACACTGAAGCTTTCTTT CSARDTGDTEAFF
. many TRBJ1-3 TRBV30 TGTGCCTGGAATCCAGGGGTCAACACCATATATTTT CAWNPGVNTIYF
TRBD2 many TRBJ2-3 TRBV5-1 TGCGCCAGCAGCGCCGGACTAGCGGGGTCTAGCACAGATACGCAGTATTTT CASSAGLAGSSTDTQYF
. many TRBJ1-4 TRBV5-1 TGCGCCAGCAGGGAAACTGTGGCAACTAATGAAAAACTGTTTTTT CASRETVATNEKLFF
. few TRBJ1-4 TRBV6-1 TGTGCCAGCAGTGAAATGGCAGGGACTAATGAAAAACTGTTTTTT CASSEMAGTNEKLFF
TRBD2 . TRBJ2-1 TRBV5-1 TGCGCCAGCCAAGGGACTAGCGGATTCTACAATGAGCAGTTCTTC CASQGTSGFYNEQFF
. . TRBJ1-1 TRBV4-1 TGCGCCAGCAGTCAGCCCGGTCGGGGTAAGGGCACTGAAGCTTTCTTT CASSQPGRGKGTEAFF
. many TRBJ2-5 TRBV6-5 TGTGCCAGCAGTTACTCGAGAGGGATCGAGACCCAGTACTTC CASSYSRGIETQYF
. few TRBJ1-4 TRBV6-2/TRBV6-3 TGTGCCAGCAGTCACAGGGATGAAAAACTGTTTTTT CASSHRDEKLFF
TRBD1 many TRBJ1-6 TRBV9 TGTGCCAGCAGTGTCGGGACAGGGAATTCACCCCTCCACTTT CASSVGTGNSPLHF
. . TRBJ2-7 TRBV12-3/TRBV12-4 TGTGCCAGCAGTTCGGGGGTTACCGAGCAGTACTTC CASSSGVTEQYF
TRBD1 . TRBJ2-2 TRBV7-9 TGCGCCAGCAGCATTAGACCCCCCGGACAGGGGTTGTCCGGGGAGCTGTTTTTT CASSIRPPGQGLSGELFF